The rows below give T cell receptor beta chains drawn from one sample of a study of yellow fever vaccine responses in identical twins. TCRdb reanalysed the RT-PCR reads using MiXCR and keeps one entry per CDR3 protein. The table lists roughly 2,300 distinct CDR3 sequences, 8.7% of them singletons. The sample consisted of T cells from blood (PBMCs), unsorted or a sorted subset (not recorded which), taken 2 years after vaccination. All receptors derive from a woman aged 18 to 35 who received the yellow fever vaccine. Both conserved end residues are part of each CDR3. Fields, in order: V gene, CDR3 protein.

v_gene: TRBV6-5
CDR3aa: CASSYSRVTGANVLTF

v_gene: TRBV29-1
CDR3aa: CSVRQGGSYEQYF

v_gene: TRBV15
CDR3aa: CATSRAKGASEQYF

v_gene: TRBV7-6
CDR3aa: CASRFRQDSSYEQYF

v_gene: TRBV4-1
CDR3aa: CASSLGQGLAQYF

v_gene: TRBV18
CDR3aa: CASSPFSRDSDTQYF

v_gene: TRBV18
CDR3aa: CASSPGRGYNEQFF

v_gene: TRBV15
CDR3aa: CATSRDTSTGQLFF

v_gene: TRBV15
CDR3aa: CATSRVGDPYEQYF

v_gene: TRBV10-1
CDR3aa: CASSPSVITGRFYEQYF

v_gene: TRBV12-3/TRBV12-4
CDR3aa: CASGVMVKNGELFF

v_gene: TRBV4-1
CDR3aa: CASSPGHRNEQFF

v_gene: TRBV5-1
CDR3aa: CASSLLPGPQETQYF

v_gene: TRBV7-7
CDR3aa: CASSRVEGMLETQYF

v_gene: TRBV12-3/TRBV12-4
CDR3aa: CASSRLITDTQYF

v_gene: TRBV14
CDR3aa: CASSRIGLAGANEQYF

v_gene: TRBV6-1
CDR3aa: CASTPDREGYTF

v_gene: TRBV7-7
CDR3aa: CASSLDTGGSYEQYF

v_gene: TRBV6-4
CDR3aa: CASSDGPAANEQFF

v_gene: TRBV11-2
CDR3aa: CASSSLDRNEQFF

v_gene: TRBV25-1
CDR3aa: CASSAPGPYEQYF

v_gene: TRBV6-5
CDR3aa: CASSYSLQETQYF

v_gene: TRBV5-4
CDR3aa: CASSLAGGFTEAFF

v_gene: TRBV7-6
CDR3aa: CASSLLLASGSQYF

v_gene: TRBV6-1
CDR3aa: CASRADRTQYF

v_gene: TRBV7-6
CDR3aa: CASSLGGYSYEQYF

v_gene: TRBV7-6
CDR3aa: CASSLAFPGTSGGGSYNEQFF

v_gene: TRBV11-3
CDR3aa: CASSLDPGQPQYF

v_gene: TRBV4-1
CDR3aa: CASSQVSAGNYGYTF

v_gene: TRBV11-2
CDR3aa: CASSLSMGNTEAFF

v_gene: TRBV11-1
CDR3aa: CASSIHSSYEQYF

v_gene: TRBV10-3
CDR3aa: CAISESVGTGELFF

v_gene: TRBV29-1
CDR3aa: CSAPTDRGLNEQFF

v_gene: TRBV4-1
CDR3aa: CASSQLITGGTEAFF

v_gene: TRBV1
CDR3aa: CTSSEGRTAGYTF

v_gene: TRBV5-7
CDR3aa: CASSGRLPSTQYF

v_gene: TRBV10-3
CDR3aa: CAISEGSSGRSSYNEQFF

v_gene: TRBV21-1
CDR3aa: CASSKASGGPNEQFF

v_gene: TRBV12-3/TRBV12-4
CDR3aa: CASSVLTRGVVTDTQYF

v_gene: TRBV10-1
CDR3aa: CASSNAGVGQPQHF

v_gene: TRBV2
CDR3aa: CASSDVESGELFF

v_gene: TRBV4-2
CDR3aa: CASSQEIAGGPDTQYF

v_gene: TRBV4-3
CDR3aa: CASSQDRQSGGLFNEQFF

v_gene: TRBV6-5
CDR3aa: CASSYGARPYEQYF

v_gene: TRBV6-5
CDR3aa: CASSYQGARGYTF

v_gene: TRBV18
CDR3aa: CASSPPELAGNEQFF

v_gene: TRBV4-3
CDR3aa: CASILPFGDLNTGELFF

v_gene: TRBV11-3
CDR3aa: CASSLGMGEQYF

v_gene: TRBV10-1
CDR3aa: CASSEFMNTEAFF

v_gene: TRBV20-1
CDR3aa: CSARLVLSYEQYF

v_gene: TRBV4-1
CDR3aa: CASSHGRGPVPAEQYF

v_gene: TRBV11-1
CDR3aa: CASSHLGVRLAHEQFF

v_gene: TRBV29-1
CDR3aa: CSVGGHGYEQYF